This T cell receptor (beta chain) was sequenced during a study of blood T cell repertoires in COVID-19. Across about two dozen US areas, participants ranged in age from about 18 to 90 years. Some clones are missing from TCRdb's copy, which holds only in-frame ones; the method was immunoSEQ multiplex PCR. This sample yields a few hundred thousand clones, of which roughly 90% are seen a single time; approximately 18% belongs to the top ten. Sequences were obtained from PBMCs or T cells enriched from blood (not recorded which). The receptor was derived from a woman aged 25 to 39 who had recovered from COVID-19.

The CDR3 sequence is CASSGQGYGTDTQYF. The DNA of the CDR3 is TGTGCCAGCAGTGGACAGGGGTACGGGACAGATACGCAGTATTTT. The chain is built from TRBV28 and TRBJ2-3; TRBD1 matches 9 bases. This CDR3 comprises 15 residues. Germline CDR1 is MDHEN and CDR2 is SYDVKM. Trimming removed 5 bases from V and 3 bases from J; junction bases left unmatched: 6.